This T cell receptor beta chain came from a study of CD8 T cell repertoires and HIV-1 epitope variants. The CDR3 consists of 13 residues. CDR1 and CDR2 (germline): SGHDT, YYEEEE. Trimming shortened V by 0 bases and J by 7 bases, and 10 bases separated the two germline ends. Clones were read by immunoSEQ multiplex PCR, and TCRdb kept only the in-frame ones, dropping some. The repertoire consists of about 95,000 clones, with around 75% occurring once and the leading ten covering more than 25%. The sequencing input was uncultured baseline CD8+ T cells from peripheral blood mononuclear cells (PBMCs). The chain joins TRBV5-6 to TRBJ1-2; D is ambiguous. The TCR originated in a male donor with HIV. Here the CDR3 reads CASSLERTFGYTF. The DNA of the CDR3 is TGTGCCAGCAGCTTGGAACGGACCTTTGGCTACACCTTC.